The 32 T cell receptor beta chains presented below share a single source sample, sequenced in a study of T-cell reconstitution after alpha-beta-depleted transplantation in children. Preparation of the TCRbeta library was carried out with unique molecular identifiers. TCRdb re-derived calls from the PCR reads in MiXCR, one entry per CDR3 protein. This sample has just under 550,000 distinct CDR3 sequences; about a sixth occur once, and the top ten carry 3.3%. The sample consisted of PBMCs from the stem cell graft donor, taken from the stem cell graft. These receptors originate from a human donor who donated a stem cell graft to a child with acute lymphoblastic leukemia.

V usage is TRBV5-1 and J usage is TRBJ2-1, with 7 bases aligning to TRBD2. CDR1 and CDR2 from the germline V gene are SGHRS and YFSETQ. The CDR3 is 14 residues long. Unmatched junction bases numbered 3, after V lost 2 bases and J lost 4 bases. CDR3 DNA: TGCGCCAGCAGCTTCCAGCGGGAATACAATGAGCAGTTCTTC. Residues: CASSFQREYNEQFF.

The sample holds a few counts of this clonotype. V and J are TRBV10-2 and TRBJ2-1, with 9 bases identical to TRBD2. The CDR3 sequence is 19 residues long. The germline gives CDR1 WSHSY, CDR2 SAAADI. With V trimmed by 8 bases and J by 10 bases, 27 bases remained unmatched. CDR3 region: CASGRDWTSEPVGSWEQFF. The CDR3, as DNA: TGCGCCAGCGGCCGAGACTGGACTAGCGAACCCGTCGGGAGTTGGGAGCAGTTCTTC.

This clonotype was observed a few times. V gene TRBV20-1 combines with J gene TRBJ2-3; TRBD2 agrees at 10 bases. J lost 5 bases, V lost 5 bases, and 13 bases had no gene match. The CDR3 is made up of 16 amino acids. Germline loops: CDR1 DFQATT, CDR2 SNEGSKA (reference sequence). The CDR3 nucleotides are TGCAGTGCTGGGACCAGCGGGAGGGCCTTGCAAGATACGCAGTATTTT. It is translated as CSAGTSGRALQDTQYF.

V gene TRBV5-1 combines with J gene TRBJ2-7; the D gene is possibly TRBD1 (6 bases). Trimming left V 1 base short and J 6 bases short, with 11 bases between. Germline assignment: CDR1 SGHRS and CDR2 YFSETQ. This CDR3 comprises 13 residues. CDR3 DNA: TGCGCCAGCAGCTTGCGGGACACGGGCGAGCAGTACTTC. Amino acids: CASSLRDTGEQYF.

The rearrangement uses TRBV27 and TRBJ2-7; possibly TRBD2 for D (6 bases). Trimming left V 1 base short and J 0 bases short, with 7 bases between. Germline loops: CDR1 MNHEY, CDR2 SMNVEV (reference sequence). This CDR3 region has 14 residues. The CDR3 DNA reads TGTGCCAGCAGTTTATTAGCGGCCTCCTACGAGCAGTACTTC. Protein product: CASSLLAASYEQYF.

This clonotype was seen only once. The V gene is TRBV12-3 or TRBV12-4, the J gene TRBJ1-1; D perhaps matches TRBD1 (6 bases). V dropped 6 bases and J dropped 5 bases, with 16 bases sitting between them. The CDR3 is 14 residues long. This chain's CDR3 is CASRGGRRGTEAFF. Written as DNA, the CDR3 is TGTGCCAGCAGGGGGGGGCGCCGTGGTACTGAAGCTTTCTTT.

This clonotype was detected only a few times. The chain has TRBV9 and TRBJ2-1; 8 bases are a match to TRBD2. CDR1 SGDLS and CDR2 YYNGEE come from the germline V gene. The trim removed 0 bases at V and 3 bases at J, leaving 2 bases unmatched. The CDR3 contains 15 residues. CDR3 sequence reads: CASSVDSGGYNEQFF. The CDR3 DNA reads as TGTGCCAGCAGCGTAGACAGCGGGGGCTACAATGAGCAGTTCTTC.

This clonotype was seen more than once but under ten times. This sequence joins TRBV7-8 and TRBJ2-2, with D unresolved. Germline CDR1 and CDR2: SGHVS and FQNEAQ. CDR3 length equals 16 residues. V was trimmed by 1 base and J by 0 bases, leaving 9 bases between them. The CDR3 DNA reads as TGTGCCAGCAGCTTAGAACGGATTGCGAACACCGGGGAGCTGTTTTTT. It specifies CASSLERIANTGELFF. Drawing the rest from reference TRBV7-8 and TRBJ2-2, the complete variable domain is GAGVSQSPRYKVAKRGQDVALRCDPISGHVSLFWYQQALGQGPEFLTYFQNEAQLDKSGLPSDRFFAERPEGSVSTLKIQRTQQEDSAVYLCASSLERIANTGELFFGEGSRLTVL.

The chain employs TRBV12-3 or TRBV12-4 and TRBJ2-7, with TRBD1 matching over 7 bases. This CDR3 contains 14 residues. The J segment lost 2 bases and the V segment lost 6 bases, leaving 7 bases of the junction unmatched. CDR3 DNA sequence: TGTGCCAGCAGGGCGACAGGGCAGACCTACGAGCAGTACTTC. It codes for CASRATGQTYEQYF.

The chain employs TRBV10-2 and TRBJ2-4, with D maybe TRBD2 (6 bases). The CDR3 has 13 amino acids. The V end was cut by 7 bases, the J end by 6 bases, with 13 bases between. In germline, CDR1 is WSHSY, CDR2 SAAADI. The CDR3, as DNA: TGCGCCAGCATGGAGGGTTTGAGAAACATTCAGTACTTC. This gives the protein CASMEGLRNIQYF.

This clonotype appeared a few times. V gene TRBV11-2 combines with J gene TRBJ2-4; the D gene could be TRBD1 or TRBD2 (5 bases each). The germline gives CDR1 SGHAT, CDR2 FQNNGV. V lost 5 bases to trimming and J lost 8 bases, with 13 bases between them. The CDR3 length is 13 residues. DNA of the CDR3: TGTGCCAGCAGCCGACGGGGCGAGGACATTCAGTACTTC. This codes for CASSRRGEDIQYF.

CDR3 DNA: TGTGCCAGCCACGGAACGACCGGGACGGTGAATTCACCCCTCCACTTT. Translating gives CASHGTTGTVNSPLHF. The J gene is TRBJ1-6, the V gene TRBV2, with TRBD1 as a possible D gene (5 bases). Trimming stripped 8 bases from V and 7 bases from J, with 21 bases between. Per the germline V gene, CDR1 is SNHLY and CDR2 is FYNNEI. The CDR3 is made up of 16 amino acids.

This clonotype has just a few counts. V is TRBV27 and J is TRBJ2-7, with 11 positions matching TRBD2. This CDR3 region has 14 residues. In germline, CDR1 is MNHEY, CDR2 SMNVEV (reference sequence). The ends lost 6 bases at V and 7 bases at J; junction bases unmatched: 8. The CDR3 loop reads CASSLLAGEVEQYF. The DNA of the CDR3 is TGTGCCAGCAGCCTACTAGCGGGAGAGGTTGAGCAGTACTTC.

This sequence joins TRBV5-1 and TRBJ2-5; either TRBD1 or TRBD2 may supply D (5 bases each). Trimming shortened V by 1 base and J by 1 base, and 14 bases separated the two germline ends. CDR1 SGHRS and CDR2 YFSETQ come from the germline V gene. The CDR3 has 16 residues. The CDR3 DNA sequence: TGCGCCAGCAGCTTGCACGGGACCGCGTCCCAAGAGACCCAGTACTTC. Encoded protein: CASSLHGTASQETQYF.

The chain joins TRBV29-1 to TRBJ1-3; no reliable D call. CDR3 length: 14 amino acids. V was clipped by 2 bases and J by 0 bases, with 8 bases between them. The germline CDR1 and CDR2 sequences are SQVTM and ANQGSEA. CDR3 nucleotide sequence: TGCAGCGTTGAATCTCCCAACTCTGGAAACACCATATATTTT. Translation: CSVESPNSGNTIYF.

This chain connects TRBV6-5 to TRBJ2-2; possibly TRBD1 for D (5 bases). Looked up from germline, CDR1 is MNHEY and CDR2 is SVGAGI. V lost 0 bases, J lost 0 bases, and 11 bases lay in between. The length of the CDR3 is 17 residues. The CDR3 sequence is CASSYSLGRANTGELFF. The CDR3 DNA reads TGTGCCAGCAGTTACTCCTTGGGCAGGGCGAACACCGGGGAGCTGTTTTTT.

The rearrangement links TRBV9 to TRBJ2-7; a weak D match, TRBD1 (6 bases). CDR3 length: 15 residues. V lost 5 bases and J lost 3, with 18 bases in between. Germline assignment: CDR1 SGDLS and CDR2 YYNGEE. The CDR3 nucleotides read TGTGCCAGCAGTCCAGCTACAGGGCCCCTCTACGAGCAGTACTTC. It translates to CASSPATGPLYEQYF. Combining the CDR3 with reference TRBV9 and TRBJ2-7 gives the whole variable domain DSGVTQTPKHLITATGQRVTLRCSPRSGDLSVYWYQQSLDQGLQFLIQYYNGEERAKGNILERFSAQQFPDLHSELNLSSLELGDSALYFCASSPATGPLYEQYFGPGTRLTVT.

The V and J genes are TRBV29-1 and TRBJ2-5, with 11 nucleotides matching TRBD1. V was pared by 6 bases and J by 4 bases, with 4 bases of the junction left unmatched. In germline, CDR1 is SQVTM, CDR2 ANQGSEA. The CDR3 sequence is 13 residues long. CDR3 DNA sequence: TGCAGCGTCCGGGACAGGGGGGCAGAGACCCAGTACTTC. Amino acid sequence: CSVRDRGAETQYF.

The rearrangement uses TRBV27 and TRBJ2-2; D call uncertain. Trimming removed 2 bases from V and 5 bases from J, with 9 bases in between. CDR3 length equals 14 residues. CDR1 is MNHEY and CDR2 is SMNVEV in the germline V gene (reference sequence). This chain's CDR3 is CASSLIIGTGELFF. The CDR3 DNA reads as TGTGCCAGCAGTTTAATCATCGGAACCGGGGAGCTGTTTTTT.

This clonotype was counted only a few times. CDR3 residues: CASSFGTGGLEQYF. The DNA for the CDR3 is TGTGCCAGCAGTTTTGGGACAGGGGGGTTGGAGCAGTATTTT. The rearrangement uses TRBV27 and TRBJ2-3, with 11 bases that match TRBD1. The CDR3 length is 14 residues. The germline V gene has CDR1 MNHEY and CDR2 SMNVEV (reference sequence). V was pared by 3 bases and J by 11 bases, with 7 bases of the junction left unmatched.

The chain employs TRBV5-6 and TRBJ2-1, with TRBD2 identical over 11 bases. Trimming at V came to 2 bases and at J to 4 bases, leaving 5 bases not matched to a gene. The CDR3 runs 16 residues. Germline V gene data show CDR1 as SGHDT and CDR2 as YYEEEE. CDR3 sequence: CASSLPGLAVYNEQFF. CDR3 in DNA: TGTGCCAGCAGCTTACCGGGACTAGCGGTGTACAATGAGCAGTTCTTC.

The chain combines TRBV2 with TRBJ1-4; 9 bases line up with TRBD1. This CDR3 region has 17 residues. V lost 3 bases to trimming and J lost 4 bases; unmatched junction nucleotides: 9. CDR1 is SNHLY, CDR2 FYNNEI, per germline. As DNA, the CDR3 is TGTGCCAGCAGTGAGGACAGGGGCCGGCCGTATAATGAAAAACTGTTTTTT. Its protein product is CASSEDRGRPYNEKLFF.

This clonotype has more than one count but fewer than ten. Mismatch with germline at one junction end may stem from a read error. This chain links TRBV3-1 with TRBJ2-4, with 7 bases identical to TRBD1. The CDR3 is 17 residues long. The germline V gene has CDR1 LGHDT and CDR2 YNNKEL (reference sequence). CDR3 in DNA: TGTGCCAGCACCCAAGACAGGGTGTGGGGAGCCAAAAACATTCAGTACTTC. Its protein product is CASTQDRVWGAKNIQYF.

This clonotype was detected only a few times. The gene calls are TRBV28 and TRBJ1-3; tentatively, D is TRBD1 (5 bases). Germline CDR1 and CDR2: MDHEN and SYDVKM. The V end lost 3 bases, the J end lost 0 bases, and 12 bases lay between the germline ends. The CDR3 covers 16 residues. DNA for the CDR3: TGTGCCAGCAGTTTTGGGGCAGATTACTCTGGAAACACCATATATTTT. The encoded protein is CASSFGADYSGNTIYF.

The V call is TRBV7-9, the J call TRBJ1-6; tentatively, D is TRBD1 (5 bases). The ends were cut back, 6 bases at V and 10 bases at J, with 13 bases in the middle. The CDR3 covers 13 residues. CDR1 is SEHNR and CDR2 is FQNEAQ in the germline V gene (reference sequence). CDR3 in amino acids: CASSPVGGSPLHF. DNA for the CDR3: TGTGCCAGCAGTCCTGTCGGGGGATCACCCCTCCACTTT.

This clonotype showed up just once. The J gene is TRBJ2-7, the V gene TRBV29-1, with D possibly matching TRBD1 (6 bases). CDR1 is SQVTM and CDR2 is ANQGSEA in the germline V gene. V was pared by 6 bases and J by 0 bases, with 12 bases between. The CDR3 extends over 13 amino acids. CDR3 sequence (DNA): TGCAGCGTGAGGGGGACGGACTCCTACGAGCAGTACTTC. Its translation: CSVRGTDSYEQYF.

This clonotype was picked up a small number of times. The CDR3 bases are TGCGCCAGCAGCCCCTCGGGGGGCGGAAGCTATGGCTACACCTTC. It translates to CASSPSGGGSYGYTF. This chain connects TRBV5-1 to TRBJ1-2; weak D call: TRBD1 (6 bases). The CDR3 runs 15 residues. The germline V and J ends were trimmed by 4 bases and 4 bases, with 17 bases remaining between them. Germline V lookup: CDR1 SGHRS, CDR2 YFSETQ.

This clonotype was counted a few times. The CDR3 nucleotides are TGTGCCACCAGTGATCAAGGGACAGGGCGACGGACCCAGTACTTC. Translation: CATSDQGTGRRTQYF. The V gene is TRBV24-1, the J gene TRBJ2-5, with TRBD1 matching over 9 bases. The V gene's germline CDR1 is KGHDR and CDR2 SFDVKD. The CDR3 is made up of 15 amino acids. V dropped 3 bases and J dropped 7; count of bases not matched to a gene: 8.

The CDR3 reads CASPRGRVGYTGELFF. In nucleotides, the CDR3 is TGTGCCAGCCCCCGTGGTCGCGTGGGGTACACCGGGGAGCTGTTTTTT. The chain joins TRBV7-9 to TRBJ2-2; D is ambiguous. V was cut by 8 bases and J by 3 bases, with 19 bases left in between. Per germline, CDR1 SEHNR and CDR2 FQNEAQ (reference sequence). The CDR3 runs 16 residues. Drawing the rest from reference TRBV7-9 and TRBJ2-2, the complete variable domain is DTGVSQNPRHKITKRGQNVTFRCDPISEHNRLYWYRQTLGQGPEFLTYFQNEAQLEKSRLLSDRFSAERPKGSFSTLEIQRTEQGDSAMYLCASPRGRVGYTGELFFGEGSRLTVL.

This clonotype was recorded at least ten times. The chain combines TRBV28 with TRBJ2-1; tentative D call: TRBD2 (7 bases). CDR3 size: 15 residues. Trimming left V 5 bases short and J 8 bases short, with 19 bases between. Germline V lookup: CDR1 MDHEN, CDR2 SYDVKM. CDR3 nucleotide sequence: TGTGCCAGCAGTCCCCGGGGAGGGGGGGGCGATGAGCAGTTCTTC. The encoded protein is CASSPRGGGGDEQFF.

V is TRBV7-8 and J is TRBJ1-2; D unclear. V was clipped by 5 bases and J by 1 base, with 14 bases between them. The CDR3 is made up of 15 amino acids. Germline V gene sequence: CDR1 SGHVS, CDR2 FQNEAQ. The CDR3: CASSPTPFGNYGYTF. The CDR3 region has the DNA TGTGCCAGCAGCCCTACCCCCTTCGGTAACTATGGCTACACCTTC.

The V call is TRBV5-1, the J call TRBJ2-6, with 12 bases matching TRBD1. Germline CDR1 reads SGHRS; CDR2 reads YFSETQ. The CDR3 is 19 amino acids. V shed 4 bases and J 0 bases; nucleotides not matched to a gene: 8. The CDR3 DNA sequence: TGCGCCAGCAGCCTCACCGGGACAGGGGGCTTCTCTGGGGCCAACGTCCTGACTTTC. Protein sequence: CASSLTGTGGFSGANVLTF.